This TCR beta chain is drawn from a study of cytomegalovirus exposure and HLA in healthy donors. General observations from the study: The study found most TCR sequences rare, yet found some public TCRs in many donors. Presence/absence analyses rested on an assumption that sequencing depth was roughly uniform across donors. Later on, an analysis found that several of the most significant clusters appeared to be linked to common viral pathogens, which included parvovirus B19.

Points on this clone: As yet, its antigen is unknown.

Primers included in the PCR were 60 Vbeta and 13 Jbeta primers. This table comes from immunoSEQ multiplex PCR, and its TCRdb copy is limited to in-frame clones, with some not included. The repertoire includes 130,000 to 150,000 clones, about 78% of them detected once, and approximately 4% sits in the top ten. This CDR3 contains 15 residues. V was pared by 0 bases and J by 2 bases, with 11 bases between. In germline, CDR1 is LGHNA, CDR2 YNFKEQ. The sequenced material came from PBMCs. The origin of this receptor is a man between 18 and 35 years old in good health and CMV-seronegative. The V gene is TRBV4-2, the J gene TRBJ2-7; no clear D gene. The CDR3 nucleotides are TGTGCCAGCAGCCAAGATCTCGGTACTACCTACGAGCAGTACTTC. Translated: CASSQDLGTTYEQYF.